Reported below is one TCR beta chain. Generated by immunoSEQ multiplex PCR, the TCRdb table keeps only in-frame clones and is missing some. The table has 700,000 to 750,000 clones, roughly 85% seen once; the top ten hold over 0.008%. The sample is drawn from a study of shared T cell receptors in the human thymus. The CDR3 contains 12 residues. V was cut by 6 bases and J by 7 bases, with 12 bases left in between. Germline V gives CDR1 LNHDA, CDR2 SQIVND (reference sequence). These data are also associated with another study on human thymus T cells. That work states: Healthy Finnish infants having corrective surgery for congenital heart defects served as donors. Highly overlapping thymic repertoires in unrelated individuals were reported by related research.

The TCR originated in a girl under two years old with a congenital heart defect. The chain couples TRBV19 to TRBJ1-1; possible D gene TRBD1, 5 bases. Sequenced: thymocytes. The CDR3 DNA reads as TGTGCCAGTAGGGGCGGGGCTCATGAAGCTTTCTTT. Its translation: CASRGGAHEAFF.